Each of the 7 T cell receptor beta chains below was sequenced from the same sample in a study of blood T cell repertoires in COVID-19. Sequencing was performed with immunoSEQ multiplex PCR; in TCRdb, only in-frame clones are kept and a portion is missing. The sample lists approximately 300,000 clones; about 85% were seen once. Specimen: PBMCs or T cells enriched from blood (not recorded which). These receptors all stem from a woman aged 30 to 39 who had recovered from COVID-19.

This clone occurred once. The CDR3 nucleotides are TGTGCCAGCAGCCCCACCCGAGGCACCGGGGAGCTGTTTTTT. It is translated as CASSPTRGTGELFF. The gene calls are TRBV7-6 and TRBJ2-2; no definite D call. The CDR3 extends over 14 amino acids. V was clipped by 5 bases and J by 4 bases, with 11 bases between them. Germline V gene lookup returns CDR1 SGHVS and CDR2 FNYEAQ.

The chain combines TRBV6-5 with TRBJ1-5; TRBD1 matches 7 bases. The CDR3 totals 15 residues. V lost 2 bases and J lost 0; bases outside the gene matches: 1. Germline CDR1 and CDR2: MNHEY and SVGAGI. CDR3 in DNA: TGTGCCAGCAGTTACACAGGGGATAGCAATCAGCCCCAGCATTTT. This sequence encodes CASSYTGDSNQPQHF.

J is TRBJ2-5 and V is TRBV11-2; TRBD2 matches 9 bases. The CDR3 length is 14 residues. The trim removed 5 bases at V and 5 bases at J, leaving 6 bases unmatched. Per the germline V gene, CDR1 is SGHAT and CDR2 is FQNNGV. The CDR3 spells CASSRGGAGETQYF. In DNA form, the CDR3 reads TGTGCCAGCAGCCGCGGGGGGGCCGGGGAGACCCAGTACTTC.

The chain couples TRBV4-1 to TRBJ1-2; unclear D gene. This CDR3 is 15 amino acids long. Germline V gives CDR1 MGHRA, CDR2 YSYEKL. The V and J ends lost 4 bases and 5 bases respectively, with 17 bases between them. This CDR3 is CASSPSSGFFYGYTF. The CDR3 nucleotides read TGCGCCAGCAGCCCCTCGTCCGGGTTTTTTTATGGCTACACCTTC.

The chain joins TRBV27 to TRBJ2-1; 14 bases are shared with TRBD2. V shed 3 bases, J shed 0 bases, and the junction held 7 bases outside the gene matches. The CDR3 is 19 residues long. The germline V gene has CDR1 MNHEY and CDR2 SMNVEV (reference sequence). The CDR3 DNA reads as TGTGCCAGCAGTTTGGGGACTAGCGGGGGCCTGAGCTCCTACAATGAGCAGTTCTTC. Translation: CASSLGTSGGLSSYNEQFF.

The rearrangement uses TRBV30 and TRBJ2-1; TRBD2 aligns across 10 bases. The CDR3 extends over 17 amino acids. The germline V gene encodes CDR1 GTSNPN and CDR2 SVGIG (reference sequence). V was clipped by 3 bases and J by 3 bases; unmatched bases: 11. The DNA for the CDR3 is TGTGCCTGGAGCCCCCTCCCCCAGCGGGGGGGCTACAATGAGCAGTTCTTC. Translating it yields CAWSPLPQRGGYNEQFF.

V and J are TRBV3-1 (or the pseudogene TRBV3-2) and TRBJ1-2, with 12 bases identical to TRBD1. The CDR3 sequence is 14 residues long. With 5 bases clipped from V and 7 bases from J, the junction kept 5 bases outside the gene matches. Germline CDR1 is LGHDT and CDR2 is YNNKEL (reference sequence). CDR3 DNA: TGTGCCAGCAGCTCCGGGACAGGGGGCTTTGGCTACACCTTC. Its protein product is CASSSGTGGFGYTF.